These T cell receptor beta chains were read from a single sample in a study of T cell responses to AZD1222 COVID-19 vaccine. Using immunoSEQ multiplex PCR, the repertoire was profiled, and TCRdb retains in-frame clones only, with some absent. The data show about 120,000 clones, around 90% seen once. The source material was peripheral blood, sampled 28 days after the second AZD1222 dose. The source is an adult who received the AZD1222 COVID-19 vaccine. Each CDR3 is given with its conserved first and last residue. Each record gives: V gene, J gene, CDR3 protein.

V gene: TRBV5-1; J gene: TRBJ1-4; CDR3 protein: CASSLGTGTRNEKLFF
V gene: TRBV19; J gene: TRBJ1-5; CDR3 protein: CASSLAAGGIQPQHF
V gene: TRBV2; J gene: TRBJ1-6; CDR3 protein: CASKSARNSPLHF
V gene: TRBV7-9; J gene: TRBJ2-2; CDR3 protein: CAQDRGNAGELFF
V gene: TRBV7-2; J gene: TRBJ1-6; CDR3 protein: CASSTSPGQLNSPLHF
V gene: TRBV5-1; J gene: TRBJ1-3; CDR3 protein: CASSRDRAGGNTIYF
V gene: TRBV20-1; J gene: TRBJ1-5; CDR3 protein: CSASLRADQPQHF
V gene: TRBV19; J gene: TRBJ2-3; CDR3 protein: CATTRGEAGTDTQYF
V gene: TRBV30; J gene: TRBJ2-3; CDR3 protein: CAWSETSGGITDTQYF
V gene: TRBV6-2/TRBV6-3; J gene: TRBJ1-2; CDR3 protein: CASSDPRTGSGGYTF